The clone carrying this T cell receptor (beta chain) was seen a few times. V lost 0 bases to trimming and J lost 8 bases, with 13 bases between them. Germline V CDR1 and CDR2: MGHRA, YSYEKL. This CDR3 contains 14 residues. This sample is part of a study of shared clonotypes between healthy human individuals. Libraries were prepared by immunoSEQ multiplex PCR; TCRdb keeps only in-frame clonotypes and omits some of them. The table shows around 990,000 clones, with about 80% occurring only once. The sample consisted of memory CD4+ T cells from PBMCs. Subset given: CD45RA-negative fraction. The source is a young man in good health. Some clones in this sample may be carry-over from other donors' samples. This sequence joins TRBV4-1 and TRBJ1-2; no clear D. CDR3 sequence reads: CASSQDTGDLGYTF. The CDR3 bases are TGCGCCAGCAGCCAAGATACTGGAGATTTGGGCTACACCTTC.